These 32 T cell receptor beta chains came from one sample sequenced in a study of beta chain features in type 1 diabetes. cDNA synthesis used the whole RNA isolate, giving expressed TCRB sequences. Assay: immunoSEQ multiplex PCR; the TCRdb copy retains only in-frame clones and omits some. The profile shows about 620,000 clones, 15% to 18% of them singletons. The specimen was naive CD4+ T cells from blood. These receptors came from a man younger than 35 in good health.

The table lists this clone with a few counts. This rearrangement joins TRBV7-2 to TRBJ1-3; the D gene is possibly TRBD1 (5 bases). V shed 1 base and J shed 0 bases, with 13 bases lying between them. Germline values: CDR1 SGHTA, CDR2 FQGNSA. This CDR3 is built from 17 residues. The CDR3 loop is CASSLVAGTRSGNTIYF. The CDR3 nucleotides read TGTGCCAGCAGCTTAGTAGCGGGGACCCGCTCTGGAAACACCATATATTTT.

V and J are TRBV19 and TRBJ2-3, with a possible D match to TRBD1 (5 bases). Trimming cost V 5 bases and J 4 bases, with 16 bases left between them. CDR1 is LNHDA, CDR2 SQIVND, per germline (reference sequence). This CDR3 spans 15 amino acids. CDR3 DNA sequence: TGTGCCAGTAGTCCGACCCGACAGACAGCAGATACGCAGTATTTT. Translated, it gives CASSPTRQTADTQYF.

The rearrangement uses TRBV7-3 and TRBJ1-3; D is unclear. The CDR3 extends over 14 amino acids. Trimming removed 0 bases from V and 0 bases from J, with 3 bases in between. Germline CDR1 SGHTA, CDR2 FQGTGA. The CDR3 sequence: CASSLTLSGNTIYF. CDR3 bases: TGTGCCAGCAGCTTAACGCTCTCTGGAAACACCATATATTTT.

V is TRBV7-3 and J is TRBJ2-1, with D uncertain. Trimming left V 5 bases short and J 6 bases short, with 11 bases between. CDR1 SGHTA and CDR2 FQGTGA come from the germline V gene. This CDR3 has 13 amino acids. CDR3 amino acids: CASSPVGGNEQFF. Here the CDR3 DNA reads TGTGCCAGCAGCCCAGTGGGCGGCAATGAGCAGTTCTTC.

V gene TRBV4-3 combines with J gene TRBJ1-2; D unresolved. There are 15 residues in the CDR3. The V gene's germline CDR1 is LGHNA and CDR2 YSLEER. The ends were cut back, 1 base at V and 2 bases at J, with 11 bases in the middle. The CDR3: CASSQAWEENYGYTF. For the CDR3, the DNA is TGCGCCAGCAGCCAAGCTTGGGAGGAGAACTATGGCTACACCTTC.

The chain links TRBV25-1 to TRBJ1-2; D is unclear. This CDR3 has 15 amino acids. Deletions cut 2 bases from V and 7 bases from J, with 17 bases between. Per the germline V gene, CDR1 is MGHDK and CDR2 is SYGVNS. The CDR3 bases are TGTGCCAGCAGTGAAGGAATGGGGAGGGTTGGTGGCTACACCTTC. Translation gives CASSEGMGRVGGYTF.

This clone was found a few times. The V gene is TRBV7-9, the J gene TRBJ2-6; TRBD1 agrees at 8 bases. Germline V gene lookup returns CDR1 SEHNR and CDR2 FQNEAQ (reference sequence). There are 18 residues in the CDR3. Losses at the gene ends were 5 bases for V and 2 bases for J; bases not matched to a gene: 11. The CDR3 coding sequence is TGTGCCAGCAGCGTTGGACAGGGCCTAAGGACTGGGGCCAACGTCCTGACTTTC. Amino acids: CASSVGQGLRTGANVLTF.

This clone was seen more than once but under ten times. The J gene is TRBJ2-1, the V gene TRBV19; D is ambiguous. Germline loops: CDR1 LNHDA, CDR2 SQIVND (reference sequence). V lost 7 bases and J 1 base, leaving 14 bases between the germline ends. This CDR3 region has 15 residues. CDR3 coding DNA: TGTGCCAGTAAAGTTGCGGCAAGTTCCTACAATGAGCAGTTCTTC. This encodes CASKVAASSYNEQFF.

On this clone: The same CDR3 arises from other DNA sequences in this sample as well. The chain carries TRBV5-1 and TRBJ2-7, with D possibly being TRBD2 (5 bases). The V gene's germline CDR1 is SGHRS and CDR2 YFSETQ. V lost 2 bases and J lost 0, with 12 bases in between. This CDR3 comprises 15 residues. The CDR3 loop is CASSLSSGDSYEQYF. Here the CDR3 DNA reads TGCGCCAGCAGCTTATCCAGCGGAGACTCCTACGAGCAGTACTTC.

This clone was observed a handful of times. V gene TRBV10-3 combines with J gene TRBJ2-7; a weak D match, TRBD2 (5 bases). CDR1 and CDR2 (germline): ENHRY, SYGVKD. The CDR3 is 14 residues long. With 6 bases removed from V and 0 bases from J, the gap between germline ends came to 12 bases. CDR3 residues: CAIRGPGSSYEQYF. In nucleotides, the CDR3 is TGTGCCATCAGGGGTCCGGGGAGCTCCTACGAGCAGTACTTC.

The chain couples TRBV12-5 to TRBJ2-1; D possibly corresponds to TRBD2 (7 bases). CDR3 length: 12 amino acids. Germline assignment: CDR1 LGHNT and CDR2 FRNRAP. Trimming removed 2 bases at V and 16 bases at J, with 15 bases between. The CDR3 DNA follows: TGTGCTAGTGGTTTGACAGGGAGGGGACCCTTCTTC. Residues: CASGLTGRGPFF. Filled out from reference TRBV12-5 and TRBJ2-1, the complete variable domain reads DARVTQTPRHKVTEMGQEVTMRCQPILGHNTVFWYRQTMMQGLELLAYFRNRAPLDDSGMPKDRFSAEMPDATLATLKIQPSEPRDSAVYFCASGLTGRGPFFGPGTRLTVL.

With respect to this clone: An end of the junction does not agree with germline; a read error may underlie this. The DNA for the CDR3 is TGTGCCAGCACCTTGACTAGCGGGGTCCAAGAGACCCAGTACTTC. Its protein product is CASTLTSGVQETQYF. The chain couples TRBV5-4 to TRBJ2-5, with 11 bases identical to TRBD2. The length of the CDR3 is 15 residues. The germline CDR1 and CDR2 sequences are SGHNT and YYREEE (reference sequence).

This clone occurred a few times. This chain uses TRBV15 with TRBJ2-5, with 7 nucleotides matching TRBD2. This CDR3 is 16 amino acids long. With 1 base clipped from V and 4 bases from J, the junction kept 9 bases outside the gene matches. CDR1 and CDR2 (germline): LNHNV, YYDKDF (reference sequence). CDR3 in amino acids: CATSRVLAGAGETQYF. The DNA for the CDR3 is TGTGCCACCAGCAGAGTATTGGCGGGAGCGGGAGAGACCCAGTACTTC.

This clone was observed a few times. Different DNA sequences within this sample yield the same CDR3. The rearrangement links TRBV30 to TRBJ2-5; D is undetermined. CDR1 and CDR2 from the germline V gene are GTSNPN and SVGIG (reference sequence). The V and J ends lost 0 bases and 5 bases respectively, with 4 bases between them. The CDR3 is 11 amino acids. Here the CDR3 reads CAWSVLETQYF. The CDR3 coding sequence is TGTGCCTGGAGTGTACTGGAGACCCAGTACTTC.

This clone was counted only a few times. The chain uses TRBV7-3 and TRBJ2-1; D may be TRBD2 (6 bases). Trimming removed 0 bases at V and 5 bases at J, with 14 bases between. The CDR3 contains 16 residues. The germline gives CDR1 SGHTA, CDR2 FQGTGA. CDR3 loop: CASSLTATSNHNEQFF. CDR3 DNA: TGTGCCAGCAGCTTAACGGCCACTAGCAATCACAATGAGCAGTTCTTC.

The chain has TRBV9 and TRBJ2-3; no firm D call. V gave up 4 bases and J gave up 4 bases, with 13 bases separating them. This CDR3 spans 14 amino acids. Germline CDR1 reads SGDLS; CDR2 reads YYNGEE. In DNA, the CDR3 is TGTGCCAGCAGCCCGTTGGGATATCCAGATACGCAGTATTTT. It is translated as CASSPLGYPDTQYF.

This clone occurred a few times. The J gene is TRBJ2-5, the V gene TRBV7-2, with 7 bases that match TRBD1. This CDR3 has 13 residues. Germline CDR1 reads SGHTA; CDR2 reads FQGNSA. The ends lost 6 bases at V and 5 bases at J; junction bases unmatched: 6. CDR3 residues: CASRSRGKETQYF. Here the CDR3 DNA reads TGTGCCAGCAGGTCCAGGGGGAAGGAGACCCAGTACTTC.

CDR3 loop: CASSPGGGFQETQYF. CDR3 nucleotides: TGTGCCAGCTCCCCCGGGGGCGGGTTCCAAGAGACCCAGTACTTC. This chain links TRBV6-4 with TRBJ2-5; D possibly matches TRBD1 or TRBD2 (6 bases each). Deletions cut 8 bases from V and 1 base from J, with 17 bases between. The germline CDR1 and CDR2 sequences are MRHNA and SNTAGT. The CDR3 contains 15 residues.

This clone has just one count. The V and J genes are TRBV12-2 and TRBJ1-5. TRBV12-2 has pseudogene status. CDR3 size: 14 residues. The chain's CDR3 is CASRVGGINQPQHF. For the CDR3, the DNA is TGTGCAAGTCGCGTAGGGGGTATCAATCAGCCCCAGCATTTT.

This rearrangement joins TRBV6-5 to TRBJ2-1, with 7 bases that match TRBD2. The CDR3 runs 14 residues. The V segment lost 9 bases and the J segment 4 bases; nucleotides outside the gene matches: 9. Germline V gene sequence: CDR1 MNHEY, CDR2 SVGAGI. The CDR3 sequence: CASWPGGRYNEQFF. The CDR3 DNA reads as TGTGCCAGTTGGCCGGGAGGCCGTTACAATGAGCAGTTCTTC.

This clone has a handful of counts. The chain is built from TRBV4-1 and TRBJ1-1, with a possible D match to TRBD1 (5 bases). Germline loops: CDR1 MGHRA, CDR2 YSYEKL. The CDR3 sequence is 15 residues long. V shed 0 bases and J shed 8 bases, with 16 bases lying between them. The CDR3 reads CASSQDDRYYREAFF. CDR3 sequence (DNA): TGCGCCAGCAGCCAAGATGACCGATATTACAGGGAAGCTTTCTTT.

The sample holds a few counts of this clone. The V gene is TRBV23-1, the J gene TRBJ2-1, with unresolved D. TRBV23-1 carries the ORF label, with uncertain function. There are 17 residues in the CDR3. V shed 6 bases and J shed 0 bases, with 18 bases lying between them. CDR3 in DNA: TGCGCCAGCAGCCTCCGAAGCAGGTACACCTCCTACAATGAGCAGTTCTTC. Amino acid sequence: CASSLRSRYTSYNEQFF.

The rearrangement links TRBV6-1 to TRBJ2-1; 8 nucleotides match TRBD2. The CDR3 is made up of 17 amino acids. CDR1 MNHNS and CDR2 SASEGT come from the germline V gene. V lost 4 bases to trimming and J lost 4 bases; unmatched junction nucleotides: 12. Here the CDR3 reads CASSGPGAGGLYNEQFF. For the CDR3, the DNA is TGTGCCAGCAGTGGTCCCGGGGCGGGGGGCCTATACAATGAGCAGTTCTTC.

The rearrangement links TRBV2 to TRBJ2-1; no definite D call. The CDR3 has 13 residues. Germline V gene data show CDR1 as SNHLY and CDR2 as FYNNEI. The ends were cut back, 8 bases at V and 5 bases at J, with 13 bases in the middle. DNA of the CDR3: TGTGCCAGCGGCCGTGGTCGGGACAATGAGCAGTTCTTC. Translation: CASGRGRDNEQFF.

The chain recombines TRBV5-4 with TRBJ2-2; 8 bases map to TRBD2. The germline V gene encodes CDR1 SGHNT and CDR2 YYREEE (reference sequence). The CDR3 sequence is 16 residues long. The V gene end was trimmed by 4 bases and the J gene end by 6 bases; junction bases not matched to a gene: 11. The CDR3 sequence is CASSPGAGGLPGELFF. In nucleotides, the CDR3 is TGTGCCAGCAGCCCGGGGGCGGGAGGTCTACCCGGGGAGCTGTTTTTT.

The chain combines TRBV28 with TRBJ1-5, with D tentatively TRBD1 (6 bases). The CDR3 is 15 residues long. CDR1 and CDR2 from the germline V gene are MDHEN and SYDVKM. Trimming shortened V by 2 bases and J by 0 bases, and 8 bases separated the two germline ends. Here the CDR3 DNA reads TGTGCCAGCAGTTTAGGACAGAATAGCAATCAGCCCCAGCATTTT. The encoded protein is CASSLGQNSNQPQHF. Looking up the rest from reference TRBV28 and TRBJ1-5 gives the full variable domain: DVKVTQSSRYLVKRTGEKVFLECVQDMDHENMFWYRQDPGLGLRLIYFSYDVKMKEKGDIPEGYSVSREKKERFSLILESASTNQTSMYLCASSLGQNSNQPQHFGDGTRLSIL.

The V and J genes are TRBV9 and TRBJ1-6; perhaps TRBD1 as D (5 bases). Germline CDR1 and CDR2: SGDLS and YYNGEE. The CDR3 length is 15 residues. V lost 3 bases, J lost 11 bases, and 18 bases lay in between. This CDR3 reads CASSDVRQGITPLHF. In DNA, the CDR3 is TGTGCCAGCAGCGACGTCAGGCAGGGCATCACACCCCTCCACTTT.

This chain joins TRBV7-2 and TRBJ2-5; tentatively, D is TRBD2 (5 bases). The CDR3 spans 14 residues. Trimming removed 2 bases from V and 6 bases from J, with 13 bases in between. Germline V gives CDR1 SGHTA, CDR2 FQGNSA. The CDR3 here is CASSLRTLQKTQYF. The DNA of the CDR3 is TGTGCCAGCAGCTTAAGGACTCTTCAGAAGACCCAGTACTTC.

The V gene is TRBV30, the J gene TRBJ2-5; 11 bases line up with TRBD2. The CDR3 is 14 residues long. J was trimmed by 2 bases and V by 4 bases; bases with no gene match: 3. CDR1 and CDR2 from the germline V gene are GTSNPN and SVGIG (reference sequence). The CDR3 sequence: CAWKLAGVQETQYF. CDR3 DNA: TGTGCCTGGAAACTAGCGGGGGTTCAAGAGACCCAGTACTTC.

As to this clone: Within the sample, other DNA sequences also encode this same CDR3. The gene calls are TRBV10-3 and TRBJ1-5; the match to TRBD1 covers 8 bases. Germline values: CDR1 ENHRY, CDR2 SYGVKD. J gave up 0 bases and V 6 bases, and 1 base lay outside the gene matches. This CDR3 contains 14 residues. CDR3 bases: TGTGCCATCAGAGGGACAGGTAGCAATCAGCCCCAGCATTTT. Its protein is CAIRGTGSNQPQHF.

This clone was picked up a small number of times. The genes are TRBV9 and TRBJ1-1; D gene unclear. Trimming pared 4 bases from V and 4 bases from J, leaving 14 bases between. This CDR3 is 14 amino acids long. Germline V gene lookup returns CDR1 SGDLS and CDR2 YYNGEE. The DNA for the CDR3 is TGTGCCAGCAGCCAGACCTCAGGATCCACTGAAGCTTTCTTT. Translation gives CASSQTSGSTEAFF.

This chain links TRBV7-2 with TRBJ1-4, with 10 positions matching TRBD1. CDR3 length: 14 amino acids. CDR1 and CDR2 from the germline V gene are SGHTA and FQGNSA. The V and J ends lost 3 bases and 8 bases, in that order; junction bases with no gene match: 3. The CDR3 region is CASSFDRGREKLFF. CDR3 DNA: TGTGCCAGCAGCTTTGACAGGGGGCGAGAAAAACTGTTTTTT.